This note documents a single T cell receptor beta chain sequence. What it recognizes is unknown. Time point given: pretreatment peripheral blood. This sample was included in a study of PD-L1 blockade in urothelial cancer. On the study more broadly: Across blood samples, T cells had a median count of roughly 140,000.

TCRdb keeps only in-frame clones here, not all; method: immunoSEQ multiplex PCR. The sample consists of tens of thousands of clones, 75% to 90% of them appearing once. With V trimmed by 0 bases and J by 2 bases, 4 bases remained unmatched. The CDR3 length is 15 residues. Germline-derived CDR1 and CDR2 are SGHRS and YFSETQ. Overall study findings and caveats: Clonality of blood TCR below the median before treatment predicted better survival.

Source: PBMCs, taken around atezolizumab (anti-PD-L1) treatment. This TCR came from a man aged 50-59 years with urothelial cancer. The chain employs TRBV5-1 and TRBJ2-5; TRBD1 aligns across 7 bases. The CDR3 DNA follows: TGCGCCAGCAGCTTGGGCCCAGGGGGACAAGAGACCCAGTACTTC. Translated: CASSLGPGGQETQYF.